This TCR beta chain was found in a study of shared clonotypes between healthy human individuals. The CDR3 runs 17 residues. Unmatched junction bases numbered 11, after V lost 0 bases and J lost 6 bases. Germline CDR1 reads LNHNV; CDR2 reads YYDKDF (reference sequence). About this clone: Its antigen is undetermined.

Study-wide results and limits: An effect of sequencing depth on clonotype sharing among donors was expected.

Produced via immunoSEQ multiplex PCR; TCRdb's table is partial and in-frame only. The table records approximately 350,000 clones, around 74% of them present only once. The chain couples TRBV15 to TRBJ2-1, with 7 bases aligning to TRBD2. The specimen was memory CD4+ T cells sorted from blood. Subset reported: CD45RA-negative fraction. The TCR originated in a young man in good health. CDR3: CATSRDARGPSGNEQFF. The CDR3 bases are TGTGCCACCAGCAGAGACGCGAGAGGGCCTAGCGGCAATGAGCAGTTCTTC.